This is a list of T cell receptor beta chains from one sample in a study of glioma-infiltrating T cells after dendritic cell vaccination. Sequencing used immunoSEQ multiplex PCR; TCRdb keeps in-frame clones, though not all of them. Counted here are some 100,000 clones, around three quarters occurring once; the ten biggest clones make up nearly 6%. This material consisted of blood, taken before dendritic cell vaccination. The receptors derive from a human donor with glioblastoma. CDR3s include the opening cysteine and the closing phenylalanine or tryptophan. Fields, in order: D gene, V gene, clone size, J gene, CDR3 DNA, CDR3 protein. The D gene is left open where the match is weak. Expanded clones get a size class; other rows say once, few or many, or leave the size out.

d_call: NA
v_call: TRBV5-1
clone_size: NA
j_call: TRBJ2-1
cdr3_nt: TGCGCCAGCAGCTTGGACAGCCTGGGCGACGACGAGCAGTTCTTC
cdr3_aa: CASSLDSLGDDEQFF

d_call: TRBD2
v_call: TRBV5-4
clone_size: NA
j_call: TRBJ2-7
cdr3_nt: TGTGCCAGCAGCTTAACCGGGACTAGCGGGGGGAGCGAGCAGTACTTC
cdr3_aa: CASSLTGTSGGSEQYF

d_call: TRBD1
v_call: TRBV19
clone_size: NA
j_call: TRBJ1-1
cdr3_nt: TGTGCCAGTAGCCCGGAAGGACAGGGGTACACTGAAGCTTTCTTT
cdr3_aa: CASSPEGQGYTEAFF

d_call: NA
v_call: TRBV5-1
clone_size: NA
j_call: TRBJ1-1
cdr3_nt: TGCGCCAGCATCTTAGAGGGGAACACTGAAGCTTTCTTT
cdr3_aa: CASILEGNTEAFF

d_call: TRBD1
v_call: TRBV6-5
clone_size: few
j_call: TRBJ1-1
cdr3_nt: TGTGCCAGCAGTTCTCCACAGGGGACTGAAGCTTTCTTT
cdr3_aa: CASSSPQGTEAFF

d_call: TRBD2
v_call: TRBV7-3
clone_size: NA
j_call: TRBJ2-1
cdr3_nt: TGTGCCAGCAGCCGGTCCCTAGCGGGAGGAAATGAGCAGTTCTTC
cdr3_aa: CASSRSLAGGNEQFF

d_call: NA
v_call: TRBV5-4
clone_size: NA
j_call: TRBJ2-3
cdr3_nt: TGTGCCAGCAGCTTGGTAGAGCCAGATACGCAGTATTTT
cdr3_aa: CASSLVEPDTQYF

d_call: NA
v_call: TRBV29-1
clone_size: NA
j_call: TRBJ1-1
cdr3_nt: TGCAGCGTAGAAACCCGAAGGGGTATAACTTTCTTT
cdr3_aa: CSVETRRGITFF

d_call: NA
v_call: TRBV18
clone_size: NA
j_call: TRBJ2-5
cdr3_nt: TGTGCCAGCTCACCGGGCAGGTCGGAAGAGACCCAGTACTTC
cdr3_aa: CASSPGRSEETQYF

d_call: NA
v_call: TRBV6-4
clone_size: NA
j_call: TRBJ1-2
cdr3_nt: TGTGCCAGCAGTGAAGTTTTCGAGACAGGCTATGGCTACACCTTC
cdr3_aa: CASSEVFETGYGYTF

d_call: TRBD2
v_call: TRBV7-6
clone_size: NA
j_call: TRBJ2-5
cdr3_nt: TGTGCCAGCAGCTTAGGGACTAGCGGGAGCGAGACCCAGTACTTC
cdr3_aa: CASSLGTSGSETQYF

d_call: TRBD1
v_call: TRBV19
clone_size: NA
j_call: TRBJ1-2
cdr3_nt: TGTGCCAGTAGAAAGGGGCAGGGGGCGCAAGGCTATGGCTACACCTTC
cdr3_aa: CASRKGQGAQGYGYTF

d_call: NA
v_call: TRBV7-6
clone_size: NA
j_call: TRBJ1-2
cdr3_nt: TGTGCCAGCAGCCCGCGGCACGGGTACTATGGCTACACCTTC
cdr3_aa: CASSPRHGYYGYTF

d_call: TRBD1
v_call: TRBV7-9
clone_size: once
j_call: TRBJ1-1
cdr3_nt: TGTGCCAGCAGCTTAGGGGCAGGGGGTTTGAACACTGAAGCTTTCTTT
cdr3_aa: CASSLGAGGLNTEAFF

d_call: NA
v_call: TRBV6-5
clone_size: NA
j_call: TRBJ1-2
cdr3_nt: TGTGCCAGCAGTTACTCGTTTCGCGGCATTCAGGGCTACACCTTC
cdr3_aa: CASSYSFRGIQGYTF

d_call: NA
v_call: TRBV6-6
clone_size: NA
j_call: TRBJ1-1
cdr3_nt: TGTGCCAGCAGTACAGTGAACACTGAAGCTTTCTTT
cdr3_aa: CASSTVNTEAFF

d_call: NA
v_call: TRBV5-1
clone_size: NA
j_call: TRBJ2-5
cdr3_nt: TGCGCCAGCAGCTTGGGGCAGGGGGGGACCCAGTACTTC
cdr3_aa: CASSLGQGGTQYF

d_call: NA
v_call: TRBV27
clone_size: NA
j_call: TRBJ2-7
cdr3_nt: TGTGCCAGCAGTTTATCGGGAGGCCTTGTTCTCTACGAGCAGTACTTC
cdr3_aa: CASSLSGGLVLYEQYF

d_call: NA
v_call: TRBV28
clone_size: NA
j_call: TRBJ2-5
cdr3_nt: TGTGCCAGCAGTTTCCCCCTAGGAGGGACCCAGTACTTC
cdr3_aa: CASSFPLGGTQYF

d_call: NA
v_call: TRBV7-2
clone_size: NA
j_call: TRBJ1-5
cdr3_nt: TGTGCCAGCAGCTTAGGGGCAGTTAGCAATCAGCCCCAGCATTTT
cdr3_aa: CASSLGAVSNQPQHF

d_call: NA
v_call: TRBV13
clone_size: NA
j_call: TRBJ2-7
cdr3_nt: TGTGCCAGCAGCCCTCGGGTCGGGTTTACCTACGAGCAGTACTTC
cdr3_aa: CASSPRVGFTYEQYF

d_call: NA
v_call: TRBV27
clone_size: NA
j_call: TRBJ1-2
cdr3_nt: TGTGCCAGCAGTCTCCGGGGTTCCTATGGCTACACCTTC
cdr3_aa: CASSLRGSYGYTF

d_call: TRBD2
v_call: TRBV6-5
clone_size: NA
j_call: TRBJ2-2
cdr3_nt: TGTGCCAGCAGCCGCGGGAGTTCGTACACCGGGGAGCTGTTTTTT
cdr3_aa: CASSRGSSYTGELFF